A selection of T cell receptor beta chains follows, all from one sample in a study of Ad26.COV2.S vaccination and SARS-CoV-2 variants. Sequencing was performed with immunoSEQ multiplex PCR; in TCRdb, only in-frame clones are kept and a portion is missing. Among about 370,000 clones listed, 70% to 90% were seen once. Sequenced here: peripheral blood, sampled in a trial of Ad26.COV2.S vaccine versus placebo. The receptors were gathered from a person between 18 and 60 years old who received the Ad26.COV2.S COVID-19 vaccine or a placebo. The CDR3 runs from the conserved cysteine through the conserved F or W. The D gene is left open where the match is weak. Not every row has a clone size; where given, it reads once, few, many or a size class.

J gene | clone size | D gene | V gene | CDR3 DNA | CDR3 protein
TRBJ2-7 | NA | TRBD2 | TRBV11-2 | TGTGCCAGCAGCTTAGTTACTAGCGGGAGGGGTTCCTACGAGCAGTACTTC | CASSLVTSGRGSYEQYF
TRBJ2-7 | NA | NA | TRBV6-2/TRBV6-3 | TGTGCCAGCAGTTACGTTCCCTACGAGCAGTACTTC | CASSYVPYEQYF
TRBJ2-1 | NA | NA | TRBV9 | TGTGCCAGCAGCGTATCAAACTATGAGCAGTTCTTC | CASSVSNYEQFF
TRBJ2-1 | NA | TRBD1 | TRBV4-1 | TGCGCCAGCAGCCAAGGACTCAGGGGGCCGGAGCAGTTCTTC | CASSQGLRGPEQFF
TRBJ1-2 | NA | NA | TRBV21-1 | TGTGCCAGCAGCAAAGGGGGGACAGGGGTGTACTATGGCTACACCTTC | CASSKGGTGVYYGYTF
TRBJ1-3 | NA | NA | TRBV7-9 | TGTGCCAGCAGGAAAACAGGGAGCGGAAACACCATATATTTT | CASRKTGSGNTIYF
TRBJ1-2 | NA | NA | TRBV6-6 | TGTGCCAGCAGTCTGGGGCAGTCTGGTGGCTACACCTTC | CASSLGQSGGYTF
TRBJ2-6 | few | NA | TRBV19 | TGTGCCAGTAGTATGTCTCCCGGGGCCAACGTCCTGACTTTC | CASSMSPGANVLTF
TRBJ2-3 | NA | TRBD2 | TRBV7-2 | TGTGCCAGCAGCTTATCCTCCTCTAGCGGGAGAAATACGCAGTATTTT | CASSLSSSSGRNTQYF
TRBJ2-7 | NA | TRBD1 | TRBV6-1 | TGTGCCAGCAGTGAGTGGACAGGGGCCTACGAGCAGTACTTC | CASSEWTGAYEQYF
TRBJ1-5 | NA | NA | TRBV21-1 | TGTGCCAGCAGCACAGGCTCAGGGAAAGTAGGCAATCAGCCCCAGCATTTT | CASSTGSGKVGNQPQHF
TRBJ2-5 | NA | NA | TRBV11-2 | TGTGCCAGCAGCTTAGTGGAGGAGACCCAGTACTTC | CASSLVEETQYF
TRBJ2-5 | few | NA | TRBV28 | TGTTCTGCCGAAGGGGGGGAGAGTGAGACCCAGTACTTC | CSAEGGESETQYF
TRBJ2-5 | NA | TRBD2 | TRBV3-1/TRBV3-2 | TGTGCCAGCAGCCAAGATTTGTCTAGCGGAAAAGAGACCCAGTACTTC | CASSQDLSSGKETQYF
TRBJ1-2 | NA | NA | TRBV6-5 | TGTGCCAGCAGTTCAAGTCCGACAGTTTCATATGGCTACACCTTC | CASSSSPTVSYGYTF
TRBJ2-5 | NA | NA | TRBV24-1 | TGTGCCACCAGTGATTGGAGGGGACGAGAGACCCAGTACTTC | CATSDWRGRETQYF
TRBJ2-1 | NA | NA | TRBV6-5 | TGTGCCAGCAGTTACGAGGGCGGAGGTACATACAATGAGCAGTTCTTC | CASSYEGGGTYNEQFF
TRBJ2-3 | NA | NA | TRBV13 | TGTGCCAGCAGCTTAGGACTAGCAACAGATACGCAGTATTTT | CASSLGLATDTQYF
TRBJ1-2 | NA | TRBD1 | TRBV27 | TGTGCCAGCAGTTCCCTCAACAGGGGCTATGGCTACACCTTC | CASSSLNRGYGYTF
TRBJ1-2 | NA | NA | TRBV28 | TGTGCCAGCAGTTTCCCGGGATCCTCAGCTAACTATGGCTACACCTTC | CASSFPGSSANYGYTF
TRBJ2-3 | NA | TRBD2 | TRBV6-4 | TGTGCCAGCAGTGACTCGGCGGGAGGTACCACAGATACGCAGTATTTT | CASSDSAGGTTDTQYF
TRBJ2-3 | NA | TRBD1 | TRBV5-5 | TGTGCCAGCAGCAGGTCCGGGACAGGGGCCGGAGATACGCAGTATTTT | CASSRSGTGAGDTQYF
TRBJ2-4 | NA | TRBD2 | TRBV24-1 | TGTGCCACCAGTGATGCACAACGGAACCCGGGACTAGCGGGAGAAAACATTCAGTACTTC | CATSDAQRNPGLAGENIQYF
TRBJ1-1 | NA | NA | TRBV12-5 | TGTGCTAGTGGTTTGGGCTTTGAAGCTTTCTTT | CASGLGFEAFF
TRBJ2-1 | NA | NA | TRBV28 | TGTGCCAGCAGCCCTAGGAGGGGCAGTGAGCAGTTCTTC | CASSPRRGSEQFF
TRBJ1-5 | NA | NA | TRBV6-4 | TGTGCCAGCAGTGTTACAGGAGGGCAGCCCCAGCATTTT | CASSVTGGQPQHF
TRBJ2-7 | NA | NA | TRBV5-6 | TGTGCCAGCAGCGAATCCAAGGGCGAGCAGTACTTC | CASSESKGEQYF
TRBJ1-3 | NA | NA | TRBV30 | TGTGCCTGGAGTGTCCCGGGGGTCTCTGGAAACACCATATATTTT | CAWSVPGVSGNTIYF